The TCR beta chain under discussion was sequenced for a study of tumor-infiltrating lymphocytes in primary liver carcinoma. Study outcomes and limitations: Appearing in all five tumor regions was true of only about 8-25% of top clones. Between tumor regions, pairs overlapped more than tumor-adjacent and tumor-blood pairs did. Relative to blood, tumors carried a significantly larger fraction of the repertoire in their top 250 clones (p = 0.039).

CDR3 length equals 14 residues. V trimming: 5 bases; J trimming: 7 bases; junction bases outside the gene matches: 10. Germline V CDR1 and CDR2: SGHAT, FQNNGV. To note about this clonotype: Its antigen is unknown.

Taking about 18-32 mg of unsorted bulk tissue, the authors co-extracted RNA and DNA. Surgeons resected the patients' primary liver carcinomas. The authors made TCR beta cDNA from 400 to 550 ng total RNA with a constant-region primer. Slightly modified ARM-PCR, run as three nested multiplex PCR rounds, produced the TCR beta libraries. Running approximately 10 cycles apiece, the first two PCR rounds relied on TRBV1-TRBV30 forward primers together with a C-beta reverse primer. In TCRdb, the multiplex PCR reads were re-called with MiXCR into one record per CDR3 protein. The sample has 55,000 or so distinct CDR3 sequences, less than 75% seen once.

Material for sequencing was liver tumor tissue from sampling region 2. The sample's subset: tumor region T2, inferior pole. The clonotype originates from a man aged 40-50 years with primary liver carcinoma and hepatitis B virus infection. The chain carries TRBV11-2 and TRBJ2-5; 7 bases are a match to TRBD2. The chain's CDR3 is CASSQTPGGGTQYF. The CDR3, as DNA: TGTGCCAGCAGCCAAACTCCTGGCGGGGGGACCCAGTACTTC.